The 18 T cell receptor beta chains below all came from one sample that was sequenced in a study of a mutant IDH1 vaccine in newly diagnosed glioma. Antigens for these TCRs are unknown. Time point here: week 5, during vaccination. Topical imiquimod was applied with each vaccine dose, which held 300 ug of mutant IDH1 20-mer peptide. Only in-frame clones appear in the TCRdb table, and some are missing; sequencing was by immunoSEQ multiplex PCR. The table includes over 45,000 clones, about 86% detected once. The sequencing used PBMCs, collected from a glioma patient whose treatment included an IDH1 peptide vaccine. The source of these receptors is a woman in her 50s with glioma.

The CDR3 DNA reads TGTGCCTGGAGGCCCCGGACAGGGGGAGACGAGCAGTACTTC. It codes for CAWRPRTGGDEQYF. This chain joins TRBV30 and TRBJ2-7, with 10 bases identical to TRBD1. This CDR3 region has 14 residues. V was clipped by 3 bases and J by 5 bases; unmatched bases: 7. Germline V lookup: CDR1 GTSNPN, CDR2 SVGIG (reference sequence). Full variable domain (outside the CDR3, taken from reference TRBV30 and TRBJ2-7): SQTIHQWPATLVQPVGSPLSLECTVEGTSNPNLYWYRQAAGRGLQLLFYSVGIGQISSEVPQNLSASRPQDRQFILSSKKLLLSDSGFYLCAWRPRTGGDEQYFGPGTRLTVT.

This clone was seen a handful of times. The CDR3: CASSLDGTLNTEAFF. In DNA form, the CDR3 reads TGCGCCAGCAGCTTGGATGGGACGCTGAACACTGAAGCTTTCTTT. The rearrangement joins TRBV5-1 to TRBJ1-1; D may be TRBD1 (5 bases). With 0 bases removed from V and 0 bases from J, the gap between germline ends came to 9 bases. The CDR3 spans 15 residues. Germline V lookup: CDR1 SGHRS, CDR2 YFSETQ.

The genes are TRBV5-5 and TRBJ1-4; D uncertain. Between the trimmed V and J ends, which lost 7 bases and 12 bases, there was a span of 16 bases. Germline CDR1 is SGHKS and CDR2 is YYEKEE (reference sequence). There are 12 residues in the CDR3. CDR3 sequence (DNA): TGTGCCAGCGTCGGTGGGCTCAATGAACTGTTTTTT. This translates into CASVGGLNELFF.

This chain connects TRBV19 to TRBJ1-2; 9 nucleotides agree with TRBD1. This CDR3 spans 14 amino acids. Germline CDR1 and CDR2: LNHDA and SQIVND (reference sequence). Germline trimming cut 7 bases from V and 7 bases from J; bases unmatched to any gene: 10. The CDR3 DNA follows: TGTGCCAGTACCCTAATGTCGGGACAGGGTGGCTACACCTTC. Its translation is CASTLMSGQGGYTF. The full variable domain, its missing parts supplied by reference TRBV19 and TRBJ1-2, is DGGITQSPKYLFRKEGQNVTLSCEQNLNHDAMYWYRQDPGQGLRLIYYSQIVNDFQKGDIAEGYSVSREKKESFPLTVTSAQKNPTAFYLCASTLMSGQGGYTFGSGTRLTVV.

This clone was found once. This chain links TRBV27 with TRBJ1-5; possibly TRBD1 for D (5 bases). The CDR3 is 12 amino acids. CDR1 and CDR2 (germline): MNHEY, SMNVEV (reference sequence). V lost 11 bases, J lost 0 bases, and 8 bases lay in between. CDR3: CAAGTSNQPQHF. In DNA form, the CDR3 reads TGTGCCGCAGGGACTAGCAATCAGCCCCAGCATTTT.

The chain is built from TRBV11-3 and TRBJ2-7, with D perhaps assigned TRBD1 or TRBD2 (5 bases each). Trimming removed 3 bases from V and 0 bases from J, with 9 bases in between. The CDR3 is 14 residues long. Per germline, CDR1 SGHNT and CDR2 YENEEA. The DNA for the CDR3 is TGTGCCAGCAGCTTCCGGGACGGCTCCTACGAGCAGTACTTC. This gives the protein CASSFRDGSYEQYF. Full variable domain (rest looked up from reference TRBV11-3 and TRBJ2-7): EAGVVQSPRYKIIEKKQPVAFWCNPISGHNTLYWYLQNLGQGPELLIRYENEEAVDDSQLPKDRFSAERLKGVDSTLKIQPAELGDSAVYLCASSFRDGSYEQYFGPGTRLTVT.

The chain joins TRBV6-5 to TRBJ1-1; TRBD1 matches 7 bases. The CDR3 loop spans 16 amino acids. Germline V gene lookup returns CDR1 MNHEY and CDR2 SVGAGI. Trimming at V came to 2 bases and at J to 0 bases, leaving 6 bases not matched to a gene. DNA of the CDR3: TGTGCCAGCAGTTACAGTACAGGGGTCATGAACACTGAAGCTTTCTTT. Its protein product is CASSYSTGVMNTEAFF.

This clone was observed a handful of times. This chain uses TRBV6-1 with TRBJ1-5, with a weak D call TRBD1 (5 bases). Germline CDR1 is MNHNS and CDR2 is SASEGT. CDR3 length: 15 amino acids. Trimming took 6 bases from V and 2 from J, leaving 14 bases between them. The chain's CDR3 is CASSQRPRGNQPQHF. Written as DNA, the CDR3 is TGTGCCAGCAGCCAACGGCCCAGGGGCAATCAGCCCCAGCATTTT.

This CDR3 is CASSALGQGFAGELFF. The CDR3 DNA is TGTGCCAGCAGCGCCCTGGGGCAGGGATTCGCCGGGGAGCTGTTTTTT. This chain connects TRBV9 to TRBJ2-2; D is possibly TRBD1 (5 bases). V dropped 3 bases and J dropped 6 bases, with 18 bases sitting between them. Germline CDR1 reads SGDLS; CDR2 reads YYNGEE. This CDR3 is 16 amino acids long.

The chain links TRBV11-3 to TRBJ1-2; 7 positions match TRBD1. Looked up from germline, CDR1 is SGHNT and CDR2 is YENEEA. Losses at the gene ends were 4 bases for V and 2 bases for J; bases not matched to a gene: 10. The CDR3 totals 16 residues. The CDR3 loop is CASSYEGLGQNYGYTF. CDR3 nucleotides: TGTGCCAGCAGCTACGAAGGGCTGGGACAGAACTATGGCTACACCTTC. Drawing the rest from reference TRBV11-3 and TRBJ1-2, the complete variable domain is EAGVVQSPRYKIIEKKQPVAFWCNPISGHNTLYWYLQNLGQGPELLIRYENEEAVDDSQLPKDRFSAERLKGVDSTLKIQPAELGDSAVYLCASSYEGLGQNYGYTFGSGTRLTVV.

The chain recombines TRBV19 with TRBJ2-4; D possibly uses TRBD1 or TRBD2 (6 bases each). From germline, CDR1 is LNHDA and CDR2 SQIVND (reference sequence). The germline V and J ends were trimmed by 5 bases and 6 bases, with 14 bases remaining between them. The CDR3 is 14 amino acids. The CDR3 coding sequence is TGTGCCAGTAGTTCTTGGGGGGCCCGAAACATTCAGTACTTC. This codes for CASSSWGARNIQYF. The full variable domain, its missing parts supplied by reference TRBV19 and TRBJ2-4, is DGGITQSPKYLFRKEGQNVTLSCEQNLNHDAMYWYRQDPGQGLRLIYYSQIVNDFQKGDIAEGYSVSREKKESFPLTVTSAQKNPTAFYLCASSSWGARNIQYFGAGTRLSVL.

The V call is TRBV6-1, the J call TRBJ1-3; D is undetermined. This CDR3 is built from 17 residues. The germline V and J ends were trimmed by 3 bases and 0 bases, with 15 bases remaining between them. Germline-derived CDR1 and CDR2 are MNHNS and SASEGT. The CDR3 sequence: CASSDPVGSYSGNTIYF. The CDR3 coding sequence is TGTGCCAGCAGTGACCCCGTGGGGTCCTACTCTGGAAACACCATATATTTT.

The table lists this clone with a count of one. This chain links TRBV5-1 with TRBJ2-7, with a weak D call TRBD2 (6 bases). Germline V gene data show CDR1 as SGHRS and CDR2 as YFSETQ. This CDR3 is built from 14 residues. V was cut by 6 bases and J by 0 bases, with 13 bases left in between. This CDR3 is CASKPGDPSYEQYF. The CDR3 nucleotides read TGCGCCAGCAAGCCGGGGGACCCCTCCTACGAGCAGTACTTC.

This chain connects TRBV27 to TRBJ2-7; D uncertain. Per the germline V gene, CDR1 is MNHEY and CDR2 is SMNVEV (reference sequence). Trimming took 5 bases from V and 7 from J, leaving 18 bases between them. The CDR3 extends over 14 amino acids. The CDR3 DNA reads as TGTGCCAGCAGTACCGACTGGCCTTTGGGAGAGCAGTACTTC. Amino acid sequence: CASSTDWPLGEQYF.

This clone was counted only a few times. The chain combines TRBV6-6 with TRBJ2-5, with 8 bases fitting TRBD1. J gave up 5 bases and V 11 bases, and 7 bases lay outside the gene matches. The length of the CDR3 is 12 residues. The V gene's germline CDR1 is MNHNY and CDR2 SVGAGI (reference sequence). The CDR3 is CAGGTGYETQYF. The DNA for the CDR3 is TGTGCCGGGGGGACAGGATACGAGACCCAGTACTTC.

As for this clone: At one boundary the junction diverges from the germline segment, which might be a read error. The chain combines TRBV5-6 with TRBJ1-2; D might be TRBD1 (5 bases). Looked up from germline, CDR1 is SGHDT and CDR2 is YYEEEE. This CDR3 has 15 amino acids. The CDR3 loop is CASTNPGRNNYGYTF. Here the CDR3 DNA reads TGTGCCAGCACCAACCCGGGACGGAATAACTATGGCTACACCTTT.

The rearrangement uses TRBV7-2 and TRBJ2-7; D is possibly TRBD1 (6 bases). The germline CDR1 and CDR2 sequences are SGHTA and FQGNSA. The V end was cut by 4 bases, the J end by 1 base, with 20 bases between. The CDR3 extends over 17 amino acids. CDR3 sequence reads: CASSYTNGQLRSYEQYF. The CDR3 DNA reads as TGTGCCAGCAGCTATACCAATGGACAGTTGAGGTCCTACGAGCAGTACTTC.

This clone was observed a handful of times. The chain links TRBV19 to TRBJ1-1; D gene ambiguous. The CDR3 spans 13 residues. V was trimmed by 7 bases and J by 0 bases, leaving 9 bases between them. Germline V gene sequence: CDR1 LNHDA, CDR2 SQIVND (reference sequence). The CDR3 region is CASNLGMNTEAFF. CDR3 DNA sequence: TGTGCCAGTAACCTGGGAATGAACACTGAAGCTTTCTTT.